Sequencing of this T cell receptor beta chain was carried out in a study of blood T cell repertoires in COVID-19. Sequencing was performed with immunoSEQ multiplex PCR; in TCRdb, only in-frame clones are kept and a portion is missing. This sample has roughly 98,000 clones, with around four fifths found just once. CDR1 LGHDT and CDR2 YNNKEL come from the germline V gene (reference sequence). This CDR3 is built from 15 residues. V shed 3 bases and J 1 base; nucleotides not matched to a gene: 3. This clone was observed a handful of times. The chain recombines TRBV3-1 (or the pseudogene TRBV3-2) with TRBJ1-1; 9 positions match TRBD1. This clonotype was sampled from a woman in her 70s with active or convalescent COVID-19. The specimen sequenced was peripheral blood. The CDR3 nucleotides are TGTGCCAGCAGCCACAGGGGACAGGGGAACACTGAAGCTTTCTTT. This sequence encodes CASSHRGQGNTEAFF.